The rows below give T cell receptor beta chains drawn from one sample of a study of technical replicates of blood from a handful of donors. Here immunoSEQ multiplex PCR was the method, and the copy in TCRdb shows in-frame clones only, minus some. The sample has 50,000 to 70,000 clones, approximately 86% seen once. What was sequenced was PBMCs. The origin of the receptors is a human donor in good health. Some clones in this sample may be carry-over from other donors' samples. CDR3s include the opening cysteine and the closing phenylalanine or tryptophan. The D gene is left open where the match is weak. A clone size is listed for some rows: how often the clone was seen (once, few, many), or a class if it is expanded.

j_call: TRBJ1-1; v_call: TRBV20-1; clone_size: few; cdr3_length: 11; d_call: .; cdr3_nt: TGCAGTGCTAGCGGGGGGGCTGAAGCTTTCTTT; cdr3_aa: CSASGGAEAFF
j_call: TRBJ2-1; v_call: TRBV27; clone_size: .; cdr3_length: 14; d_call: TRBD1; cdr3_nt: TGTGCCAGCAATGGACAGGGGAGTCACAATGAGCAGTTCTTC; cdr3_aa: CASNGQGSHNEQFF
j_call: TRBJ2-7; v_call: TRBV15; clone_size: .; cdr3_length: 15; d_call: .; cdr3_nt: TGTGCCACCAGCAATGGGGCAGGGAGGGGGTACGAGCAGTACTTC; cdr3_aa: CATSNGAGRGYEQYF
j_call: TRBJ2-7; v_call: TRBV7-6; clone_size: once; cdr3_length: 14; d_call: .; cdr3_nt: TGTGCCAGCAGCTTAGCGGAGGGTTCCTACGAGCAGTACTTC; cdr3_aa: CASSLAEGSYEQYF
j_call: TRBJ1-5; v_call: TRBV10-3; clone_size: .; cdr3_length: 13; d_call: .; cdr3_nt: TGTGCCATCAGTGCACAGGAAGGTCAGCCCCAGCATTTT; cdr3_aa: CAISAQEGQPQHF
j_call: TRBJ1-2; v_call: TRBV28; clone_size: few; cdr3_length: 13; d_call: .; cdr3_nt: TGTGCCAGCAGCCCCGGACAGCCAGGGGGCTACACCTTC; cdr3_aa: CASSPGQPGGYTF
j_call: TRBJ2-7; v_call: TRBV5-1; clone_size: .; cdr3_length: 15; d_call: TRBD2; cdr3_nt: TGCGCCAGCAGCTTGGTACTAGCGGGGGCCCACGAGCAGTACTTC; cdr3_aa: CASSLVLAGAHEQYF
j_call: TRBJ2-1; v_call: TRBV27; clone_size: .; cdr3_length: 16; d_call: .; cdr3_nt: TGTGCCAGCAGTCCACCGAGGACAGAGACGTACAATGAGCAGTTCTTC; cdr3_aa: CASSPPRTETYNEQFF
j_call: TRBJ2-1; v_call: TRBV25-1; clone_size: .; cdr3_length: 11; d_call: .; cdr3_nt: TGTGCCAGCAGTGGCTACGATGAGCAGTTCTTC; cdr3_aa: CASSGYDEQFF
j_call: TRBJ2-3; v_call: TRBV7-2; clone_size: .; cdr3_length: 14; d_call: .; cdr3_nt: TGTGCCAGCAGCTTAGGGCTAGCTTTATATACGCAGTATTTT; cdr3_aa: CASSLGLALYTQYF
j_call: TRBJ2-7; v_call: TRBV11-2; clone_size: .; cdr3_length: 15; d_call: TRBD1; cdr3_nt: TGTGCCAGCAGCCAGGAGACAGGGTCCCTCTACGAGCAGTACTTC; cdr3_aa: CASSQETGSLYEQYF
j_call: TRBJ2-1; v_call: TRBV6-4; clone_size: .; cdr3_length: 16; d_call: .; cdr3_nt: TGTGCCAGCAGTGAAATAGCGGCTGGGGCCTACAATGAGCAGTTCTTC; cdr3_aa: CASSEIAAGAYNEQFF
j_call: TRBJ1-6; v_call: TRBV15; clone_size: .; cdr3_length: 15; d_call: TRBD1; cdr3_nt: TGTGCCACCAGCAGAGGGACAGGGTATAATTCACCCCTCCACTTT; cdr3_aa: CATSRGTGYNSPLHF
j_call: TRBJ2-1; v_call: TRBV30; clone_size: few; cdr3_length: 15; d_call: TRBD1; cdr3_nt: TGTGCCTGGAGTGTATGGGACAGGGCTTACAATGAGCAGTTCTTC; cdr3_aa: CAWSVWDRAYNEQFF
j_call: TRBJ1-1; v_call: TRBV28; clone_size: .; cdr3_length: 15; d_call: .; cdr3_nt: TGTGCCAGCAGTTCCAGAGGAGGGGTGAACACTGAAGCTTTCTTT; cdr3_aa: CASSSRGGVNTEAFF
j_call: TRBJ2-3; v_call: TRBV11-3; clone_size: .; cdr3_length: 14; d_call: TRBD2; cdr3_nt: TGTGCCAGCAGCTCCGGGCCCGGGAGGGATACGCAGTATTTT; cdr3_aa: CASSSGPGRDTQYF
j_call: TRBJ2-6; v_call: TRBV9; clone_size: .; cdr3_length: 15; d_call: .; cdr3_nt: TGTGCCAGCAGCGCTAGGTACTCTGGGGCCAACGTCCTGACTTTC; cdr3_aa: CASSARYSGANVLTF
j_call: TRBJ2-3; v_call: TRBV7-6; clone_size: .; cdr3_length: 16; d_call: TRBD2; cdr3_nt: TGTGCCAGCAGCCCCCTAGCGGGGGGAAAGACAGATACGCAGTATTTT; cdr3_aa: CASSPLAGGKTDTQYF
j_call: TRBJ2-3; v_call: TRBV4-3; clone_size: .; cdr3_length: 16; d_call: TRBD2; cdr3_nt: TGCGCCAGCAGCCCCCGACTAGCGGGGGGCACAGATACGCAGTATTTT; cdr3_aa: CASSPRLAGGTDTQYF
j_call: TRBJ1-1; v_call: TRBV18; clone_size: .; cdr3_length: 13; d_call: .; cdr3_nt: TGTGCCAGCTCACCATACAGGAGCACTGAAGCTTTCTTT; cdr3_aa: CASSPYRSTEAFF
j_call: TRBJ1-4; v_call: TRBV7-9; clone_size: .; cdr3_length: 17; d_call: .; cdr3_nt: TGTGCCAGCAGCCTCACAATGGGGGGTGCAACTAATGAAAAACTGTTTTTT; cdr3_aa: CASSLTMGGATNEKLFF
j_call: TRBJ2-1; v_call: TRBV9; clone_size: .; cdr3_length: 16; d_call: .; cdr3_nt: TGTGCCAGCAGCGTAGTGGCTAGCGAGACCTACAATGAGCAGTTCTTC; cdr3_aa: CASSVVASETYNEQFF
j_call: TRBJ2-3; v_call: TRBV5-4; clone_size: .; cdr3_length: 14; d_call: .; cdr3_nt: TGTGCCAGCAGCTTAACTAGTCTCACAGATACGCAGTATTTT; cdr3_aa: CASSLTSLTDTQYF
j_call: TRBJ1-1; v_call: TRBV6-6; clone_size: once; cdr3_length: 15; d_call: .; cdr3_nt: TGTGCCAGCAGTTACTCGGGGACATCGAACACTGAAGCTTTCTTT; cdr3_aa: CASSYSGTSNTEAFF
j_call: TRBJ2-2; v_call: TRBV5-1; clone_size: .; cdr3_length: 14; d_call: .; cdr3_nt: TGCGCCAGCAGCTTGTGGCAGGGGACCGGGGAGCTGTTTTTT; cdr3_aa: CASSLWQGTGELFF
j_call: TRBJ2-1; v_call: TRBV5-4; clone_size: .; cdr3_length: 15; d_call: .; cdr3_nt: TGTGCCAGCAGCTTAGGACAGGGAGGGTACAATGAGCAGTTCTTC; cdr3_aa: CASSLGQGGYNEQFF
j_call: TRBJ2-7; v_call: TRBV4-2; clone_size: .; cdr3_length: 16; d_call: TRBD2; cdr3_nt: TGTGCCAGCAGCCAAGATCTCACTAGCGGGAGCTACGAGCAGTACTTC; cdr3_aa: CASSQDLTSGSYEQYF
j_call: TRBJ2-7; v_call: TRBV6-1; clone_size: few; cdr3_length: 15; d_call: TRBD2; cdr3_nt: TGTGCCAGCAGTGAAGGGACTAGCGGTATCTACGAGCAGTACTTC; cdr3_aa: CASSEGTSGIYEQYF
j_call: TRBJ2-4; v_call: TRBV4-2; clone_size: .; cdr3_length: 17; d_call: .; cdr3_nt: TGTGCCAGCAGCCAGTCTATTAGGGGTAATGGCAAAAACATTCAGTACTTC; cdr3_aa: CASSQSIRGNGKNIQYF
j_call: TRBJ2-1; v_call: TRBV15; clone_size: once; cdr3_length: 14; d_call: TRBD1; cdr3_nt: TGTGCCACCAGCAGAGGGACAGGGGACAATGAGCAGTTCTTC; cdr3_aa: CATSRGTGDNEQFF
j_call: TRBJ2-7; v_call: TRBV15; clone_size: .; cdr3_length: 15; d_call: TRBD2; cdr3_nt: TGTGCCACCAGCAAGCGGGGCCCCGGCGCCTACGAGCAGTACTTC; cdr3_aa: CATSKRGPGAYEQYF
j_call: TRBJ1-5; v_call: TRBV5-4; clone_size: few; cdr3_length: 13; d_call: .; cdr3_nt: TGTGCCAGCAGCTTGAATAATAATCAGCCCCAGCATTTT; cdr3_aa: CASSLNNNQPQHF
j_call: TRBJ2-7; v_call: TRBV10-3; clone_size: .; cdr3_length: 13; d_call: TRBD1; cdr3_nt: TGTGCCATTCGGGACAGGGGGGCGGGCGAGCAGTACTTC; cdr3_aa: CAIRDRGAGEQYF
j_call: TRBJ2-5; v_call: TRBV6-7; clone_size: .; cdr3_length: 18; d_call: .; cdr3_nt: TGTGCCAGCAGCCGTAATCCGGGACTGACTAACCACCAAGAGACCCAGTACTTC; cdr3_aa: CASSRNPGLTNHQETQYF
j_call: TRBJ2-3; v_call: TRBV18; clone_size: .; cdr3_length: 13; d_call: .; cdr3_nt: TGTGCCAGCTCAACACGAATTTCCGGGGCGCAGTATTTT; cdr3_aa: CASSTRISGAQYF
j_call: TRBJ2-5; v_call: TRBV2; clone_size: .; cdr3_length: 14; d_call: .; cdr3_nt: TGTGCCAGCAACGTTATACAGGGCCAAGAGACCCAGTACTTC; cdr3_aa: CASNVIQGQETQYF
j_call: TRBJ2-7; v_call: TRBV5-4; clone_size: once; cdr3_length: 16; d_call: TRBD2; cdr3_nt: TGTGCCAGCAGCCCGGCGACTAGCGGGGGTAGGGAAGAGCAGTACTTC; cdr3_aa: CASSPATSGGREEQYF
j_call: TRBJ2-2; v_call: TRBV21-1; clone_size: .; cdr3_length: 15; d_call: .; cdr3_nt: TGTGCCAGCAGCAAAGGGACGGGGTTCACCGGGGAGCTGTTTTTT; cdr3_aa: CASSKGTGFTGELFF
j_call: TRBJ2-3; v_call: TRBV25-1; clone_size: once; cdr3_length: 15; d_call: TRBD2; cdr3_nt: TGTGCCAGCAGTGAAACGGGGGGGTGGGTAGATACGCAGTATTTT; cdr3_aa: CASSETGGWVDTQYF
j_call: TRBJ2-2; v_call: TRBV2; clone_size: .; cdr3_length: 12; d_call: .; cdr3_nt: TGTGCCAGCCAGGGGGGTCCCGGGGAGCTGTTTTTT; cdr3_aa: CASQGGPGELFF
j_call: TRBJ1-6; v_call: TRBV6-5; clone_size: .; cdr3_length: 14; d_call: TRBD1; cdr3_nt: TGTGCCAGCAGTTATAGTCCGGGACAGGGGGCCCTCCACTTT; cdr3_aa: CASSYSPGQGALHF
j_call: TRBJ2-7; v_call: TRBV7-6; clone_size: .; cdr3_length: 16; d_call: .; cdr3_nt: TGTGCCAGCAGCCTTTTAGGCGGGGCGAGCTCCTACGAGCAGTACTTC; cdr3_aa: CASSLLGGASSYEQYF
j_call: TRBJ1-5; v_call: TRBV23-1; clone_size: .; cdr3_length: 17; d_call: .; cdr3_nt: TGCGCCAGCAGACTAGAGGGGGGGGTGGATAGCAATCAGCCCCAGCATTTT; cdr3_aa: CASRLEGGVDSNQPQHF
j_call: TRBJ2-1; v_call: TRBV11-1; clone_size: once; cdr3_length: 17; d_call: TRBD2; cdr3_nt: TGTGCCAGCAGCCCCTCCCGGGGACTAGGGTCCTACAATGAGCAGTTCTTC; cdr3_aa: CASSPSRGLGSYNEQFF